These T cell receptor beta chains were read from a single sample in a study of OX40 agonist ivuxolimab in advanced cancers. Libraries were prepared by immunoSEQ multiplex PCR; TCRdb keeps only in-frame clonotypes and omits some of them. The sample shows roughly 72,000 clones, around 94% of them seen only once. The material sequenced was CD4+ or CD8+ T cells sorted from blood, taken in a trial of the OX40 agonist ivuxolimab. The receptors derive from an adult with an advanced solid tumor such as melanoma, head and neck, liver or kidney cancer. CDR3s leave out the opening cysteine and the closing phenylalanine or tryptophan. The D gene is left open where the match is weak.

D,V,CDR3
TRBD2,TRBV4-3,ASSHPKVLAGGTSSYNEQF
-,TRBV7-8,ASSLVEGTARQY
TRBD1,TRBV4-3,ASSQDLTGGYQPQH
TRBD2,TRBV14,ASSQITTSFYYEQY
-,TRBV27,ASSTLEVSRQDNTEAF
-,TRBV6-5,ASSYSLTESEQY
-,TRBV27,ASSPGRSGANVLT
TRBD1,TRBV18,ASSVGQGGNTGELF
TRBD2,TRBV9,ASSPGRLAGGETQY
TRBD2,TRBV7-9,ASSLGGGNTGELF
-,TRBV13,ASSSTGTSNTGELF
TRBD2,TRBV2,ASSDRLAGANEQF
TRBD2,TRBV10-3,AISQAGGFYNEQF
-,TRBV7-2,ASSSYWFYEQY
-,TRBV18,ASSPPNGGNTEAF
-,TRBV28,ASTTSWAGTDHWAF
-,TRBV4-1,ASSQVPGTNYGYT
TRBD1,TRBV19,ASSPSSTGEAETQY
-,TRBV28,ASSSLTLQETQY
-,TRBV5-4,ASSLDRISGNTIY
TRBD1,TRBV9,ASSPTTGSSPYQNTEAF
-,TRBV27,ASSLLASQWPEAF
TRBD2,TRBV28,ASGFGGLAGPDTQY
TRBD1,TRBV5-1,ASSFRQGTEAF
-,TRBV10-3,AISELAWGDTIY
TRBD1,TRBV9,ASSGQGQGLNEKLF
-,TRBV9,ASSLGRASNSPLH
TRBD1,TRBV11-3,ASSRQGRGYEQY
-,TRBV27,ASSLDSAGELF
TRBD2,TRBV27,ASSLIAGGSYEQY
TRBD2,TRBV7-8,ASSSLEGKRGDTQY
-,TRBV4-1,ASGQAPPGYGYT
-,TRBV11-2,ASSLETENYGYT
-,TRBV2,ASSEEAGIYEQY
-,TRBV4-2,ASSQDRLADSYNEQF
-,TRBV18,ASSPDPTNTEAF
-,TRBV4-3,ASSPGGYEQY
-,TRBV6-5,ASSLGPRRYTGELF
-,TRBV9,ASSVGGVSYEQY
-,TRBV5-1,ASSFSAGSNNEQF
TRBD1,TRBV10-2,ASSGQGSSYEQY
-,TRBV5-8,ASSLLGLNTDTQY
-,TRBV7-2,ASSLNPQTVDEQY
-,TRBV29-1,SVESGVGTQY
-,TRBV27,ASRPQWSSYEQY
-,TRBV9,ASSGVSRGGNTEAF
-,TRBV5-1,ASSLELSAGYSYNEQF
-,TRBV7-6,ASSLAVSLGEGLF
TRBD1,TRBV29-1,SVAGTDLYEQY
TRBD1,TRBV7-9,ASSLAPTGLYNEQF
-,TRBV6-6,ASSFELHGEQF
-,TRBV7-9,ASMVTNEQF
-,TRBV5-1,ASSSAGVLDYT